This T cell receptor beta chain originates from a study of blood T cell repertoires in COVID-19. Overall study: Samples representing acute and convalescent COVID-19 were sourced from the United States, Italy and Spain. PBMCs, B-cell-depleted T cells, or T cells provided the cDNA or gDNA that made up the material.

CDR3 length equals 14 residues. V lost 2 bases and J lost 4; bases outside the gene matches: 3. Germline CDR1 reads MNHEY; CDR2 reads SVGAGI. Original processing notes: Cell counts per sample came from amplifying reference gene primers. Using immunoSEQ multiplex PCR, the repertoire was profiled, and TCRdb retains in-frame clones only, with some absent. From that table come the V and J calls and clone size; the DNA was used to work out D and trimming. This sample has fewer than 200,000 clones; about 90% occur once, and the top ten carry 20% to 25%. The receptor was derived from a man aged 55 to 70 with active or convalescent COVID-19. The chain is built from TRBV6-5 and TRBJ2-3; 7 nucleotides agree with TRBD1. Sequencing was carried out using peripheral blood. The CDR3 loop reads CASSYRGLADTQYF. The CDR3 coding sequence is TGTGCCAGCAGTTACAGGGGGCTGGCAGATACGCAGTATTTT.